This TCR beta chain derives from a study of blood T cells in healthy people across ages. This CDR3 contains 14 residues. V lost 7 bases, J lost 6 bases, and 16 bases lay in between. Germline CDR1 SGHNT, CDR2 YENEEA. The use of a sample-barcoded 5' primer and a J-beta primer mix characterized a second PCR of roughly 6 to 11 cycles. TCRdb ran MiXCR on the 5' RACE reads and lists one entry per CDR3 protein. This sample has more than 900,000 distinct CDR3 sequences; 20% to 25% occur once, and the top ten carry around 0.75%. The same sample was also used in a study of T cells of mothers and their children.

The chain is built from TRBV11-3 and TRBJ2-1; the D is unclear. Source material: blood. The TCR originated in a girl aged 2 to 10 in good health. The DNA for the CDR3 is TGTGCCAGCAACCCCCGTGGTGCAGTCAATGAGCAGTTCTTC. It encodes CASNPRGAVNEQFF.